The clone carrying this TCR beta chain has ten or more counts. This sample was taken from a study of response to subunit inactivated influenza vaccine. Trimming removed 0 bases at V and 5 bases at J, with 6 bases between. Germline V CDR1 and CDR2: LGHNA, YSLEER. The CDR3 extends over 13 amino acids. TCRdb analysed the RT-PCR reads with MiXCR anew, one entry per CDR3 protein. The sample lists about 540,000 distinct CDR3 sequences, 20% to 25% seen once, with under 3.5% in the top ten. This sample was also put to use in a study of T cells expressing NK-cell markers. That source adds: Researchers built TCR beta cDNA using 5'RACE template switching with UMIs.

The sequences come from CD4+ T cells sorted from PBMCs, collected 11 to 12 days after vaccination. The chain recombines TRBV4-3 with TRBJ2-3; D is unclear. The TCR originated in a man aged 50-59 years who received an inactivated influenza vaccine. CDR3 amino acids: CASSQDPGDTQYF. The CDR3 DNA follows: TGCGCCAGCAGCCAAGATCCGGGAGATACGCAGTATTTT.